Each of the 22 T cell receptor beta chains below was sequenced from the same sample in a study of blood T cell repertoires in COVID-19. Assay used: immunoSEQ multiplex PCR; TCRdb lists only in-frame clones, some missing. The sample includes more than 350,000 clones, approximately 87% of them seen just once. Sequencing was performed on PBMCs or T cells enriched from blood (not recorded which). The source is a woman aged 45 to 65 who had recovered from COVID-19.

The chain is built from TRBV19 and TRBJ1-4, with 10 nucleotides matching TRBD1. V gave up 3 bases and J gave up 5 bases; unmatched junction bases: 3. Germline loops: CDR1 LNHDA, CDR2 SQIVND (reference sequence). The CDR3 loop spans 15 amino acids. CDR3 region: CASSIRGQGNEKLFF. CDR3 in DNA: TGTGCCAGTAGTATTAGGGGACAGGGGAATGAAAAACTGTTTTTT.

This clone showed up just once. The rearrangement links TRBV11-1 to TRBJ2-4; D is possibly TRBD1 (5 bases). The V gene lost 6 bases and the J gene lost 7 bases, with 22 bases spanning the gap. Germline V gene sequence: CDR1 SGHAT, CDR2 FQDESV (reference sequence). This CDR3 is 16 amino acids long. The CDR3, as DNA: TGTGCCAGCAGTCGACGTTTAGGGGATCGTGTGAACATTCAGTACTTC. It translates to CASSRRLGDRVNIQYF.

The chain is built from TRBV14 and TRBJ2-7; 8 bases agree with TRBD1. CDR1 is SGHDN and CDR2 is FVKESK in the germline V gene. J lost 9 bases, V lost 0 bases, and 10 bases had no gene match. The CDR3 sequence is 15 residues long. The CDR3 loop reads CASSQDRGRGQGQYF. DNA for the CDR3: TGTGCCAGCAGCCAAGATCGGGGCAGGGGGCAAGGGCAGTACTTC.

The genes are TRBV4-3 and TRBJ1-1; D not certain. V lost 0 bases to trimming and J lost 0 bases, with 11 bases between them. The CDR3 runs 16 residues. Germline loops: CDR1 LGHNA, CDR2 YSLEER. CDR3 region: CASSQETQRMNTEAFF. The DNA of the CDR3 is TGCGCCAGCAGCCAAGAGACCCAGAGGATGAACACTGAAGCTTTCTTT.

The chain joins TRBV24-1 to TRBJ1-1, with D possibly matching TRBD1 (6 bases). Per germline, CDR1 KGHDR and CDR2 SFDVKD. The CDR3 has 12 amino acids. V was cut by 3 bases and J by 10 bases, with 11 bases left in between. The CDR3 here is CATSDEVGAAFF. The DNA of the CDR3 is TGTGCCACCAGTGATGAAGTGGGGGCAGCTTTCTTT.

The V gene is TRBV5-1, the J gene TRBJ2-1; 11 bases agree with TRBD1. The CDR3 is 17 amino acids. Germline CDR1 reads SGHRS; CDR2 reads YFSETQ. The J segment lost 6 bases and the V segment lost 2 bases, leaving 10 bases of the junction unmatched. The CDR3 loop is CASSLYMTGTGGNEQFF. In DNA form, the CDR3 reads TGCGCCAGCAGCTTATATATGACCGGGACAGGGGGCAATGAGCAGTTCTTC.

The V gene is TRBV28, the J gene TRBJ2-7, with unresolved D. This CDR3 is built from 11 residues. Between the trimmed V and J ends, which lost 5 bases and 7 bases, there was a span of 9 bases. Germline V gene lookup returns CDR1 MDHEN and CDR2 SYDVKM. CDR3 protein: CASSRVGEQYF. The CDR3 nucleotides read TGTGCCAGCAGTCGGGTTGGGGAGCAGTACTTC.

Notes on this clone: The same CDR3 is also encoded by other DNA sequences in this sample. The chain recombines TRBV5-1 with TRBJ2-2; D is possibly TRBD2 (6 bases). V lost 0 bases, J lost 4 bases, and 7 bases lay in between. The germline V gene has CDR1 SGHRS and CDR2 YFSETQ. The CDR3 sequence is 14 residues long. The DNA of the CDR3 is TGCGCCAGCAGCTTGGACGGGGGCACCGGGGAGCTGTTTTTT. This translates into CASSLDGGTGELFF.

The chain is built from TRBV19 and TRBJ1-1; 12 bases are a match to TRBD1. The J segment lost 5 bases and the V segment lost 6 bases, leaving 7 bases of the junction unmatched. CDR3 length equals 15 residues. The germline CDR1 and CDR2 sequences are LNHDA and SQIVND (reference sequence). Here the CDR3 reads CASRGTGGLDTEAFF. DNA for the CDR3: TGTGCCAGTAGGGGGACAGGGGGCTTGGATACTGAAGCTTTCTTT.

V and J are TRBV12-3 or TRBV12-4 and TRBJ1-2; tentative D call: TRBD1 (5 bases). V lost 6 bases to trimming and J lost 4 bases, with 12 bases between them. The CDR3 sequence is 13 residues long. The CDR3 sequence is CASRPNGGYGYTF. CDR3 sequence (DNA): TGTGCCAGCAGACCAAACGGGGGCTATGGCTACACCTTC.

The rearrangement uses TRBV6-5 and TRBJ2-2, with 8 nucleotides matching TRBD2. Germline assignment: CDR1 MNHEY and CDR2 SVGAGI. The CDR3 runs 14 residues. J was trimmed by 1 base and V by 6 bases; bases with no gene match: 1. CDR3 protein: CASSRGGNTGELFF. For the CDR3, the DNA is TGTGCCAGCAGCCGGGGGGGGAACACCGGGGAGCTGTTTTTT.

The chain combines TRBV9 with TRBJ1-1; D gene ambiguous. Germline CDR1 SGDLS, CDR2 YYNGEE. V was pared by 4 bases and J by 7 bases, with 20 bases between. CDR3 size: 15 residues. CDR3 in amino acids: CASSPGGRAPGEAFF. CDR3 nucleotide sequence: TGTGCCAGCAGCCCCGGAGGTAGGGCCCCAGGTGAAGCTTTCTTT. Full variable domain (rest looked up from reference TRBV9 and TRBJ1-1): DSGVTQTPKHLITATGQRVTLRCSPRSGDLSVYWYQQSLDQGLQFLIQYYNGEERAKGNILERFSAQQFPDLHSELNLSSLELGDSALYFCASSPGGRAPGEAFFGQGTRLTVV.

The V call is TRBV3-1 (or the pseudogene TRBV3-2), the J call TRBJ1-3; tentatively, D is TRBD1 (5 bases). The CDR3 is made up of 13 amino acids. The germline V gene encodes CDR1 LGHDT and CDR2 YNNKEL (reference sequence). V was cut by 7 bases and J by 2 bases, with 9 bases left in between. The CDR3 here is CASTLGAGNTIYF. For the CDR3, the DNA is TGTGCCAGCACTTTAGGGGCTGGAAACACCATATATTTT.

The CDR3 loop is CASTPLAGGTGELFF. The CDR3 nucleotides are TGTGCCAGCACCCCCCTGGCAGGGGGCACCGGGGAGCTGTTTTTT. V gene TRBV7-8 combines with J gene TRBJ2-2; the match to TRBD1 covers 7 bases. The V gene's germline CDR1 is SGHVS and CDR2 FQNEAQ. Unmatched junction bases numbered 9, after V lost 7 bases and J lost 4 bases. The length of the CDR3 is 15 residues.

V is TRBV29-1 and J is TRBJ1-1, with D unclear. V dropped 6 bases and J dropped 3 bases, with 11 bases sitting between them. Germline CDR1 SQVTM, CDR2 ANQGSEA. The CDR3 spans 12 residues. The CDR3 bases are TGCAGCGTCGGGGAATTCGACACTGAAGCTTTCTTT. Protein: CSVGEFDTEAFF. Based on the CDR3 plus reference TRBV29-1 and TRBJ1-1, the full variable domain is SAVISQKPSRDICQRGTSLTIQCQVDSQVTMMFWYRQQPGQSLTLIATANQGSEATYESGFVIDKFPISRPNLTFSTLTVSNMSPEDSSIYLCSVGEFDTEAFFGQGTRLTVV.

The J gene is TRBJ1-5, the V gene TRBV19, with TRBD1 matching over 9 bases. Germline CDR1 LNHDA, CDR2 SQIVND (reference sequence). With 5 bases clipped from V and 7 bases from J, the junction kept 3 bases outside the gene matches. This CDR3 is 13 amino acids long. CDR3 sequence (DNA): TGTGCCAGTAGTCAACAGGGGGCCCAGCCCCAGCATTTT. Translation gives CASSQQGAQPQHF.

The gene calls are TRBV12-3 or TRBV12-4 and TRBJ1-1, with a weak D call TRBD1 (5 bases). V lost 7 bases to trimming and J lost 4 bases, with 10 bases between them. The CDR3 consists of 12 residues. CDR3: CASTGLVTEAFF. In DNA, the CDR3 is TGTGCCAGCACGGGACTTGTCACTGAAGCTTTCTTT.

The chain uses TRBV6-5 and TRBJ2-4; perhaps TRBD2 as D (6 bases). CDR1 and CDR2 (germline): MNHEY, SVGAGI. The length of the CDR3 is 13 residues. Trimming took off 6 bases at V and 0 bases at J, with 6 bases between the two ends. The CDR3 sequence is CASRGGAKNIQYF. The CDR3 bases are TGTGCCAGCAGGGGAGGAGCCAAAAACATTCAGTACTTC.

CDR3 in amino acids: CASSLTGYEQYF. The CDR3, as DNA: TGTGCCAGCTCATTAACAGGGTACGAGCAGTACTTC. This chain joins TRBV18 and TRBJ2-7; TRBD1 is a possible D gene (6 bases). CDR1 and CDR2 from the germline V gene are KGHSH and LQKENI. V lost 5 bases and J lost 4, with 9 bases in between. This CDR3 has 12 amino acids.

The gene calls are TRBV3-1 (or the pseudogene TRBV3-2) and TRBJ1-2; no reliable D call. The ends were cut back, 1 base at V and 6 bases at J, with 12 bases in the middle. CDR1 is LGHDT, CDR2 YNNKEL, per germline (reference sequence). The CDR3 extends over 14 amino acids. The CDR3 here is CASSQVAGLDGYTF. Written as DNA, the CDR3 is TGTGCCAGCAGCCAAGTCGCAGGACTCGATGGCTACACCTTC.

This chain uses TRBV19 with TRBJ1-4, with 7 bases aligning to TRBD1. V lost 7 bases and J lost 8; bases outside the gene matches: 10. This CDR3 is 14 amino acids long. The germline V gene encodes CDR1 LNHDA and CDR2 SQIVND (reference sequence). Written as DNA, the CDR3 is TGTGCCAGTACGGAGACAGGGTCCGGAGAAAAACTGTTTTTT. Protein product: CASTETGSGEKLFF.

As regards this clone: A read error may produce the germline difference seen at one junction end. The chain links TRBV4-1 to TRBJ1-3; D unclear. Germline CDR1 MGHRA, CDR2 YSYEKL. The CDR3 length is 13 residues. The CDR3 nucleotides are TGCGCCAGCAGCCCACGCCGTGGAGACACCATATATTTT. This translates into CASSPRRGDTIYF.